These 20 T cell receptor beta chains came from one sample sequenced in a study of cytomegalovirus exposure and HLA in healthy donors. A multiplex PCR was run with 60 Vbeta primers and 13 Jbeta primers. Repertoires were generated with immunoSEQ multiplex PCR, while TCRdb's copy carries only in-frame clones and drops some. The repertoire includes about 140,000 clones, around 72% of them detected once, and approximately 14% sits in the top ten. What was sequenced was PBMCs. These receptors came from a human donor in good health.

This chain connects TRBV30 to TRBJ1-2; TRBD1 aligns across 9 bases. This CDR3 is 17 amino acids long. The germline V gene encodes CDR1 GTSNPN and CDR2 SVGIG (reference sequence). J lost 1 base, V lost 0 bases, and 9 bases had no gene match. The chain's CDR3 is CAWSVIQGAFINYGYTF. The CDR3 DNA is TGTGCCTGGAGTGTAATACAGGGGGCTTTCATTAACTATGGCTACACCTTC. Supplemented by reference TRBV30 and TRBJ1-2, the full variable domain reads SQTIHQWPATLVQPVGSPLSLECTVEGTSNPNLYWYRQAAGRGLQLLFYSVGIGQISSEVPQNLSASRPQDRQFILSSKKLLLSDSGFYLCAWSVIQGAFINYGYTFGSGTRLTVV.

This chain connects TRBV7-9 to TRBJ2-3, with unresolved D. V was shortened by 0 bases and J by 6 bases, with 4 bases between the two germline ends. Germline lookup yields CDR1 SEHNR and CDR2 FQNEAQ (reference sequence). CDR3 length: 12 residues. The CDR3 DNA follows: TGTGCCAGCAGCTTAGCGACTGATACGCAGTATTTT. Residues: CASSLATDTQYF.

Only a few counts were recorded for this clone. This chain joins TRBV6-6 and TRBJ1-5; 8 nucleotides line up with TRBD1. This CDR3 contains 14 residues. V shed 6 bases, J shed 4 bases, and the junction held 5 bases outside the gene matches. Germline V gene data show CDR1 as MNHNY and CDR2 as SVGAGI (reference sequence). CDR3 DNA: TGTGCCAGCAGGGACAGGGTTGGTAATCAGCCCCAGCATTTT. It specifies CASRDRVGNQPQHF.

The CDR3 reads CASSVTWGQGLNGYTF. Written as DNA, the CDR3 is TGTGCCAGCAGCGTAACGTGGGGACAGGGACTCAATGGCTACACCTTC. The V call is TRBV9, the J call TRBJ1-2; 9 nucleotides match TRBD1. Germline V CDR1 and CDR2: SGDLS, YYNGEE. J was trimmed by 6 bases and V by 1 base; bases with no gene match: 10. The CDR3 has 16 residues.

The chain links TRBV6-5 to TRBJ1-2; no firm D call. V was shortened by 8 bases and J by 5 bases, with 9 bases between the two germline ends. CDR1 and CDR2 from the germline V gene are MNHEY and SVGAGI. There are 11 residues in the CDR3. This chain's CDR3 is CASLSPYGYTF. The CDR3 DNA sequence: TGTGCCAGCCTCTCCCCGTATGGCTACACCTTC.

This rearrangement joins TRBV9 to TRBJ1-6; D gene ambiguous. Germline CDR1 SGDLS, CDR2 YYNGEE. V was trimmed by 5 bases and J by 0 bases, leaving 6 bases between them. The CDR3 is 14 amino acids. The DNA for the CDR3 is TGTGCCAGCAGGAGTAGCTCCTATAATTCACCCCTCCACTTT. Protein: CASRSSSYNSPLHF.

This clone was detected once. The V and J genes are TRBV28 and TRBJ1-2; D unresolved. This CDR3 contains 13 residues. The V end was cut by 7 bases, the J end by 7 bases, with 16 bases between. In germline, CDR1 is MDHEN, CDR2 SYDVKM. The CDR3 DNA reads as TGTGCCAGCACCTTAAGGCGGGATTCTGGCTACACCTTC. Its protein is CASTLRRDSGYTF.

The V and J genes are TRBV9 and TRBJ2-3; no definite D call. CDR1 SGDLS and CDR2 YYNGEE come from the germline V gene. V dropped 2 bases and J dropped 6 bases, with 10 bases sitting between them. The CDR3 loop spans 13 amino acids. CDR3 region: CASSVLYGDTQYF. The CDR3 DNA sequence: TGTGCCAGCAGCGTCTTATACGGGGATACGCAGTATTTT.

This clone was detected a few times. The chain couples TRBV9 to TRBJ2-5; weak D call: TRBD1 (6 bases). Trimming pared 0 bases from V and 2 bases from J, leaving 11 bases between. Germline CDR1 is SGDLS and CDR2 is YYNGEE. The CDR3 totals 15 residues. In nucleotides, the CDR3 is TGTGCCAGCAGCGTAGGAGGACAGTTTCAAGAGACCCAGTACTTC. Translation: CASSVGGQFQETQYF.

The chain employs TRBV11-3 and TRBJ2-7; possible D gene TRBD1, 5 bases. The CDR3 spans 14 residues. Per germline, CDR1 SGHNT and CDR2 YENEEA. V was pared by 5 bases and J by 0 bases, with 11 bases between. CDR3 region: CASSRQLDSYEQYF. The CDR3 nucleotides read TGTGCCAGCAGCCGACAGTTAGACTCCTACGAGCAGTACTTC.

The chain recombines TRBV21-1 with TRBJ2-7; no check of the table's D call, TRBD2, against the DNA was made. TRBV21-1 is designated a pseudogene. The CDR3 covers 17 residues. The CDR3 sequence is CASSSWTSGRARNEQYF. The CDR3 DNA sequence: TGTGCCAGCAGCTCGTGGACTAGCGGGAGGGCCAGGAACGAGCAGTACTTC.

The CDR3 DNA reads TGTGCCAGCTCACCAAACGACAGTTCCGAGCAGTACTTC. Translating gives CASSPNDSSEQYF. The J gene is TRBJ2-7, the V gene TRBV18, with D possibly matching TRBD1 (5 bases). V was pared by 2 bases and J by 6 bases, with 11 bases between. Looked up from germline, CDR1 is KGHSH and CDR2 is LQKENI. CDR3 length equals 13 residues.

The V gene is TRBV11-2, the J gene TRBJ1-2; D gene ambiguous. The V end lost 5 bases, the J end lost 5 bases, and 9 bases lay between the germline ends. The CDR3 totals 12 residues. Germline V gives CDR1 SGHAT, CDR2 FQNNGV. In DNA form, the CDR3 reads TGTGCCAGCAGCCTTGCCGGGTATGGCTACACCTTC. It encodes CASSLAGYGYTF.

The chain couples TRBV30 to TRBJ1-5; D might be TRBD1 (5 bases). The germline gives CDR1 GTSNPN, CDR2 SVGIG (reference sequence). Deletions cut 2 bases from V and 8 bases from J, with 13 bases between. The CDR3 sequence is 13 residues long. The CDR3 spells CAWSLGGGEPQHF. CDR3 DNA: TGTGCCTGGAGTCTCGGGGGAGGGGAGCCCCAGCATTTT.

This chain joins TRBV7-8 and TRBJ2-7; maybe TRBD1 (5 bases). The CDR3 sequence is 11 residues long. The germline gives CDR1 SGHVS, CDR2 FQNEAQ. V was cut by 8 bases and J by 6 bases, with 11 bases left in between. CDR3 sequence: CASSTGSEQYF. The CDR3 DNA sequence: TGTGCCAGCTCCACAGGCTCCGAGCAGTACTTC.

The chain carries TRBV7-2 and TRBJ2-5, with 12 nucleotides matching TRBD2. This CDR3 has 15 amino acids. Germline CDR1 SGHTA, CDR2 FQGNSA. Trimming at V came to 5 bases and at J to 5 bases, leaving 6 bases not matched to a gene. The CDR3 sequence is CASSPPGLAGETQYF. In DNA, the CDR3 is TGTGCCAGCAGCCCACCGGGACTAGCGGGTGAGACCCAGTACTTC.

The chain's CDR3 is CASKGGAPFQETQYF. CDR3 in DNA: TGCGCCAGCAAGGGGGGGGCCCCCTTCCAAGAGACCCAGTACTTC. V gene TRBV4-1 combines with J gene TRBJ2-5; tentatively, D is TRBD2 (7 bases). This CDR3 is 15 amino acids long. The ends were cut back, 7 bases at V and 1 base at J, with 16 bases in the middle. Germline assignment: CDR1 MGHRA and CDR2 YSYEKL.

With respect to this clone: Different DNA sequences within this sample yield the same CDR3. This chain links TRBV30 with TRBJ1-2; 9 nucleotides align to TRBD1. CDR3 length: 13 amino acids. Germline CDR1 is GTSNPN and CDR2 is SVGIG (reference sequence). Trimming took 3 bases from V and 7 from J; bases not matched to a gene: 6. Written as DNA, the CDR3 is TGTGCCTGGAGGAGATGGGACAGGGCTGGCTACACCTTC. This sequence encodes CAWRRWDRAGYTF.

The table lists this clone with a few counts. This rearrangement joins TRBV7-6 to TRBJ2-1; tentatively, D is TRBD2 (5 bases). The V gene's germline CDR1 is SGHVS and CDR2 FNYEAQ. V was cut by 5 bases and J by 6 bases, with 20 bases left in between. This CDR3 has 16 amino acids. The CDR3 nucleotides read TGTGCCAGCAGCAGCCCCGGAAGAGGGTATCCCAATGAGCAGTTCTTC. It encodes CASSSPGRGYPNEQFF.

In its sample, this clone was seen a few times. V usage is TRBV7-6 and J usage is TRBJ2-2; no clear D gene. Germline CDR1 reads SGHVS; CDR2 reads FNYEAQ. CDR3 length: 15 residues. V lost 5 bases and J 7 bases, leaving 17 bases between the germline ends. CDR3 DNA: TGTGCCAGCAGCCCAACGACTCTCGAAGGCGGGGAGCTGTTTTTT. Its protein product is CASSPTTLEGGELFF.